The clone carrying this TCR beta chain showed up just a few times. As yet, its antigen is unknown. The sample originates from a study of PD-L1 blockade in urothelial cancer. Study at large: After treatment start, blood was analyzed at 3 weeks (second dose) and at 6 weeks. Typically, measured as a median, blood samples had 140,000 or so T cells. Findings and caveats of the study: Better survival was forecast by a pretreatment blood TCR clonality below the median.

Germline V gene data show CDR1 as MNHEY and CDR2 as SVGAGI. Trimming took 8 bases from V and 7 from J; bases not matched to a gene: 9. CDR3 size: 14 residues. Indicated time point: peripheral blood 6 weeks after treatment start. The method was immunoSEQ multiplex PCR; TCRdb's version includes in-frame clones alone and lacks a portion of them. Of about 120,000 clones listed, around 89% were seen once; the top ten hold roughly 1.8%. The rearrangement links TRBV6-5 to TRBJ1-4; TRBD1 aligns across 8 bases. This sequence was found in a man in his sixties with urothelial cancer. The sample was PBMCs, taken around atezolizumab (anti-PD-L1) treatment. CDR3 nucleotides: TGTGCCAGCTCCTCGGGACAGGCGATTGAAAAACTGTTTTTT. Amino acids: CASSSGQAIEKLFF.